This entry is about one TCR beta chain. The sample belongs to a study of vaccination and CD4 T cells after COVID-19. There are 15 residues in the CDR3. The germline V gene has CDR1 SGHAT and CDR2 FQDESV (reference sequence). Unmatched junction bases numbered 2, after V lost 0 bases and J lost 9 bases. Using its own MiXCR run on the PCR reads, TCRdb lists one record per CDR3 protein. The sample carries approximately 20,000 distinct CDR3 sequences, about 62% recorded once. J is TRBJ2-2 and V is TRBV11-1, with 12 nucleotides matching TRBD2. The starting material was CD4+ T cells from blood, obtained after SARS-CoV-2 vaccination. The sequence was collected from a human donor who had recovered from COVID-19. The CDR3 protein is CASSLATSGRRELFF. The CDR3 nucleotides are TGTGCCAGCAGCTTAGCGACTAGCGGGAGACGGGAGCTGTTTTTT.